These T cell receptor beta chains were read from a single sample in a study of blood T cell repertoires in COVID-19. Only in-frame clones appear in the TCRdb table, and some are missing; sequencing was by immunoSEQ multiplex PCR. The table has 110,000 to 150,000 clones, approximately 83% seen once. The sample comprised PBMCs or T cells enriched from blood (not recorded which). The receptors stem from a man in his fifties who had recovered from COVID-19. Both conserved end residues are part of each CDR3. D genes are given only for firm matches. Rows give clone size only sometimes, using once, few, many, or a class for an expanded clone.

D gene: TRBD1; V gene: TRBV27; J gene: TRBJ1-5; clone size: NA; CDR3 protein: CASSYQGADQPQHF; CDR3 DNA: TGTGCCAGCAGTTACCAGGGGGCTGATCAGCCCCAGCATTTT
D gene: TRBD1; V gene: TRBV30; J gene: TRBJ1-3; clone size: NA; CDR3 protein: CAWSPGQAGGNTIYF; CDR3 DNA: TGTGCCTGGAGCCCCGGACAGGCCGGCGGAAACACCATATATTTT
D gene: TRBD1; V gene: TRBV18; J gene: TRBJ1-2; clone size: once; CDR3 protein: CASSPLPGGDFYGYTF; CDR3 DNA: TGTGCCAGCTCACCACTACCAGGGGGCGACTTCTATGGCTACACCTTC
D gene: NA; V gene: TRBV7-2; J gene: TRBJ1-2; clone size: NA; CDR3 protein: CATPRGLKNYGYTF; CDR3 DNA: TGTGCCACCCCGAGAGGGCTGAAAAACTATGGCTACACCTTC
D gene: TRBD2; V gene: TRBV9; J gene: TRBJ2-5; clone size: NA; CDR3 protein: CASSVDSSGGGRETQYF; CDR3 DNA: TGTGCCAGCAGCGTAGATTCTAGCGGGGGGGGTCGGGAGACCCAGTACTTC
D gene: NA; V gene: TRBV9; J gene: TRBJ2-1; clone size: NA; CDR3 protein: CASSGYPGSYNEQFF; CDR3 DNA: TGTGCCAGCAGCGGTTACCCCGGCTCCTACAATGAGCAGTTCTTC
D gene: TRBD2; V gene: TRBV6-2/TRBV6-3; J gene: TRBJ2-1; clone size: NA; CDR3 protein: CASSFRTSGGPSAYNEQFF; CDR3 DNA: TGTGCCAGCAGTTTTCGGACTAGCGGGGGCCCCTCGGCCTACAATGAGCAGTTCTTC
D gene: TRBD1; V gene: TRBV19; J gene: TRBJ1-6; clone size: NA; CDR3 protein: CASRTRQGTNSPLHF; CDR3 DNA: TGTGCCAGTAGGACCCGACAGGGGACTAATTCACCCCTCCACTTT
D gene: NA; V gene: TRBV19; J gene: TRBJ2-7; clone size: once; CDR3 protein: CASSTQQGYEQYF; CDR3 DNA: TGTGCCAGTAGTACCCAACAGGGCTACGAGCAGTACTTC
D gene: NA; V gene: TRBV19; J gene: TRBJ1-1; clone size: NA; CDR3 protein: CASSIQGNTEAFF; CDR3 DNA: TGTGCCAGTAGTATACAGGGGAACACTGAAGCTTTCTTT
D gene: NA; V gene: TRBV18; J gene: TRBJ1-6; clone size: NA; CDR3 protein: CASSPGAVNSPLHF; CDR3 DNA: TGTGCCAGCTCACCCGGCGCGGTAAATTCACCCCTCCACTTT
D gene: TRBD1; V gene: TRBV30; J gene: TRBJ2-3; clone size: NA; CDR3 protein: CAWRLRDRGDTQYF; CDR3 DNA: TGTGCCTGGAGGCTCCGGGACAGGGGGGATACGCAGTATTTT
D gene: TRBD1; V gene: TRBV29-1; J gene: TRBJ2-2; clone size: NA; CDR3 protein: CSVEDRGPGTGGTGELFF; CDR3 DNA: TGCAGCGTTGAAGATCGGGGTCCCGGGACAGGGGGCACCGGGGAGCTGTTTTTT
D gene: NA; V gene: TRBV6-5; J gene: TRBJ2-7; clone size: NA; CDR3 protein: CASSTGSYEQYF; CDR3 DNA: TGTGCCAGCAGTACTGGCTCCTACGAGCAGTACTTC
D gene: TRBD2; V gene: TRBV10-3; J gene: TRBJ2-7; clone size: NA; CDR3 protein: CAIFSGTRDYEQYF; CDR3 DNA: TGTGCCATCTTCTCCGGGACTAGGGACTACGAGCAGTACTTC
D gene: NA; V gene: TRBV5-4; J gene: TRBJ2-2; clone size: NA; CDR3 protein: CASSLDVGPAGELFF; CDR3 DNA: TGTGCCAGCAGCTTGGACGTGGGGCCGGCCGGGGAGCTGTTTTTT
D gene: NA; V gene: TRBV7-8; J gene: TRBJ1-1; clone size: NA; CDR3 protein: CASSLVRNTEAFF; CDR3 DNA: TGTGCCAGCAGCTTAGTTAGGAACACTGAAGCTTTCTTT
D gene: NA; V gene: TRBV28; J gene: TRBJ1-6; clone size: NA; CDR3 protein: CASSRTAFNSPLHF; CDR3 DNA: TGTGCCAGCAGCCGGACAGCTTTTAATTCACCCCTCCACTTT
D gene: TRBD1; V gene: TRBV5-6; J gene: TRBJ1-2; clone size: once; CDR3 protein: CASSLLRDREGDGYTF; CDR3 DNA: TGTGCCAGCAGCTTACTACGGGACAGGGAGGGGGATGGCTACACCTTC
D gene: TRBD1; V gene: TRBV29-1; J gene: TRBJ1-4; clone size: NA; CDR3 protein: CSVMTGLLTTNEKLFF; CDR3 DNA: TGCAGCGTAATGACAGGGCTCCTTACAACTAATGAAAAACTGTTTTTT
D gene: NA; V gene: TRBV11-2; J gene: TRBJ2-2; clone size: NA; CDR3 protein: CASIHQTRTGELFF; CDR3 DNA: TGTGCCAGCATCCACCAAACTAGAACCGGGGAGCTGTTTTTT
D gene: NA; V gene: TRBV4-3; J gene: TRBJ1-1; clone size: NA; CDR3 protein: CASSQQMNTEAFF; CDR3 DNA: TGCGCCAGCAGCCAACAGATGAACACTGAAGCTTTCTTT
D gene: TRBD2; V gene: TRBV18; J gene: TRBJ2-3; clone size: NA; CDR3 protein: CASSPLDPGGTQYF; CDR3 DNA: TGTGCCAGCTCACCACTGGACCCGGGGGGTACGCAGTATTTT
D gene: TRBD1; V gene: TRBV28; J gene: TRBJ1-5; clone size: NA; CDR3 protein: CASSWTLGQGSNQPQHF; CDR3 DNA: TGTGCCAGCAGTTGGACCCTGGGACAGGGGAGCAATCAGCCCCAGCATTTT
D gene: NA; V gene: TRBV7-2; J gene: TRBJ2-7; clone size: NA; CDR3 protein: CASSQIGYEQYF; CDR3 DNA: TGTGCCAGCAGCCAAATCGGCTACGAGCAGTACTTC
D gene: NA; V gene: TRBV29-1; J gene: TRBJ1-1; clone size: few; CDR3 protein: CSVFELGARDEAFF; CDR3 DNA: TGCAGCGTCTTTGAGTTGGGGGCGAGGGATGAAGCTTTCTTT
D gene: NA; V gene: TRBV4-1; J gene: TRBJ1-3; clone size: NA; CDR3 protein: CASSNTGSGNTIYF; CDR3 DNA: TGCGCCAGCAGTAATACAGGGTCGGGAAACACCATATATTTT
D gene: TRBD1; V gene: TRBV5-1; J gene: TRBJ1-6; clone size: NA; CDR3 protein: CASSFDRGRSPLHF; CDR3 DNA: TGCGCCAGCAGCTTCGACAGGGGGCGGTCACCCCTCCACTTT
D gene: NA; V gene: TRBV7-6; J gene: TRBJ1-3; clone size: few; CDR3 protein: CASSQQSSSGNTIYF; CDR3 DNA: TGTGCCAGCAGCCAACAGAGTTCCTCTGGAAACACCATATATTTT
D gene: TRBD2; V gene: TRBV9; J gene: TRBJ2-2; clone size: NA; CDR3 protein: CASSVDSQRGWAGELFF; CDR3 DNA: TGTGCCAGCAGCGTAGATAGCCAGCGGGGGTGGGCCGGGGAGCTGTTTTTT
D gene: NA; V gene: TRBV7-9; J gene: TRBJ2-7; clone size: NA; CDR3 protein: CASSLNRNYEQYF; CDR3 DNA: TGTGCCAGCAGCTTAAACAGAAACTACGAGCAGTACTTC
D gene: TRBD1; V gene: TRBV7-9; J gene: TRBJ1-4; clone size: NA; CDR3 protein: CASSPRDRNNEKLFF; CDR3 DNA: TGTGCCAGCAGCCCCCGGGACAGGAATAATGAAAAACTGTTTTTT
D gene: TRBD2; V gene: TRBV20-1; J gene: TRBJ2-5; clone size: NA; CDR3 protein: CSASVGLAGRETQYF; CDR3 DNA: TGCAGTGCTAGTGTAGGCCTAGCGGGCCGGGAGACCCAGTACTTC
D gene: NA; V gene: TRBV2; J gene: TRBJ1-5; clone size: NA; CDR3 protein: CASSDRDNQPQHF; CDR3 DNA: TGTGCCAGCAGTGACAGGGACAATCAGCCCCAGCATTTT
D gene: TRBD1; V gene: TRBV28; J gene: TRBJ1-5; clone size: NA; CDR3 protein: CASRMRQGESQPQHF; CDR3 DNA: TGTGCCAGCAGGATGAGACAGGGGGAAAGTCAGCCCCAGCATTTT
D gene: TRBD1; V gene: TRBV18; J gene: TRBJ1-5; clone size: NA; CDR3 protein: CASSPVHRGVGNQPQHF; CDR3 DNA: TGTGCCAGCTCACCGGTGCACAGGGGCGTTGGCAATCAGCCCCAGCATTTT
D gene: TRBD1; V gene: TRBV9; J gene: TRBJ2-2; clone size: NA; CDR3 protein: CASSVQFPRQGPGTGELFF; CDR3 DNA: TGTGCCAGCAGCGTCCAATTCCCCCGACAGGGGCCGGGGACCGGGGAGCTGTTTTTT
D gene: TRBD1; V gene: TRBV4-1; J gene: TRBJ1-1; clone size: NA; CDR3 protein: CASSQLPGQGETEAFF; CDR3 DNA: TGCGCCAGCAGCCAACTTCCGGGACAGGGGGAAACTGAAGCTTTCTTT
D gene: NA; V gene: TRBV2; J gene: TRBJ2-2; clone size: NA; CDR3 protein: CASNGIAADTGELFF; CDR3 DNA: TGTGCCAGCAACGGGATAGCCGCCGATACCGGGGAGCTGTTTTTT
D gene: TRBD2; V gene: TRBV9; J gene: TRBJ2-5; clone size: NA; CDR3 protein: CASSVGTSGPQETQYF; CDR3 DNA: TGTGCCAGCAGCGTAGGGACTAGCGGGCCCCAAGAGACCCAGTACTTC
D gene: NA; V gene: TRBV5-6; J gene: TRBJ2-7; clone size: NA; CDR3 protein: CASSGRDRYEQYF; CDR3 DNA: TGTGCCAGCAGCGGGCGGGACAGATACGAGCAGTACTTC
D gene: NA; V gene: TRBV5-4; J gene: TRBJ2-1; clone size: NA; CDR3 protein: CASSTAGLSYNEQFF; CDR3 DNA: TGTGCCAGCAGTACGGCAGGTCTCTCCTACAATGAGCAGTTCTTC
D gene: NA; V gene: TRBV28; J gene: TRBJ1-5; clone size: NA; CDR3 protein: CASTTPRQSNQPQHF; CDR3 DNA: TGTGCCAGCACCACCCCCCGACAGAGCAATCAGCCCCAGCATTTT
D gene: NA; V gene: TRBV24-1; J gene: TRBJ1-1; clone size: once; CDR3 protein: CATSDPAEGAFF; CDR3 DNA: TGTGCCACCAGTGACCCGGCGGAGGGGGCTTTCTTT
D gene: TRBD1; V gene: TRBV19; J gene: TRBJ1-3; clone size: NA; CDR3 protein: CASDRDSSGNTIYF; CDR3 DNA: TGTGCCAGTGACCGGGACAGCTCTGGAAACACCATATATTTT
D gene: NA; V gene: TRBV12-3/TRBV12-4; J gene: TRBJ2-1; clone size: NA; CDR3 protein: CASSSRNAGEQFF; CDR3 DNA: TGTGCCAGCAGTTCGAGGAACGCGGGTGAGCAGTTCTTC